This T cell receptor (beta chain) originates from a study of cytomegalovirus exposure and HLA in healthy donors (dated by TCRdb to about 2017). About the study as a whole: An earlier analysis of 587 of the donors reported 276 Gb of sequence data and 90 million to 120 million unique TCR beta sequences obtained from about 179 million T cells. A later analysis re-examined previously published TCR beta repertoires from 500 to 700 donors and added high-resolution HLA genotyping to investigate patterns of TCR occurrence. Donor age, sex, ethnicity and CMV serostatus were compiled alongside the repertoire data. Rather than drawing on any new phenotypic data, the later analysis identified candidate immune exposures from TCR beta sequences and the way those sequences occurred across donors. Typing coverage varied by locus: roughly 620-630 donors for A, B, C, DRB1 and DQB1; roughly 510 for DQA1; nearly 610 for DPA1; more than 450 for DPB1. The study profiled the T cell repertoires of under 850 subjects by immunosequencing and related them to cytomegalovirus serostatus. In addition to the first cohort of approximately 670 subjects, a separate validation cohort of approximately 110 different subjects was used. The genetic ancestry cluster associated with self-reported Caucasian donors included approximately 85% of the roughly 380 genotyped donors. Four to six DR-DQ haplotypes were handled as single units for association and clustering because linkage in the cohort was strong. The study combined high-throughput TCR immunosequencing, statistical association of individual TCRs with disease status, and machine learning to predict cytomegalovirus infection status. An early release covering just under 650 HLA-typed donors comprised approximately 290 gigabases of sequencing data and about 90 million unique TCR sequences. HLA typing covered class I and class II loci at four-digit resolution. The study aimed to test whether cataloging public T cell receptors could reveal signatures of past pathogen exposure. In an earlier analysis of roughly 600 of the donors, high-throughput TCR beta sequencing was used to judge whether each TCR beta V gene segment behaved as functional or pseudogenic. A later genetic analysis took genome-wide SNP genotypes for about 55% of the 666 donors and used that subset as a discovery cohort. Across some 400 genotyped donors of the cohort, an average of roughly 200,000 unique TCR beta nucleotide sequences per donor were sequenced, and around 19% of those sequences were non-productive. All discovery cohort repertoires had been generated on a single sequencing platform.

The CDR3 spans 12 residues, from the cysteine through the phenylalanine. Of all the DNA, just the CDR3 is kept, 36 bases in frame from base 1. As encoded in the germline V gene (reference sequence), CDR1 is MNHEY while CDR2 is SMNVEV. Ends trimmed: V by 4 bases, J by 14 bases; bases unmatched to a gene: 7. The cohort consisted of more than 650 healthy bone marrow donors. At the time of sampling, every cohort member was nominally healthy, though immune exposures that went unrecorded were likely present. The donor was CMV seronegative and was included in the group of a few hundred seronegative cohort members. Each donor provided a peripheral blood sample, and peripheral blood mononuclear cells were used for TCR beta sequencing. The Qiagen DNeasy Blood Extraction Kit was used to extract genomic DNA from the blood cell samples. Regarding this clone: Its cognate antigen has yet to be identified. Base quality data are lacking; no much larger clone is found one base away.

The paper's findings and limits, for the study overall: Most CMV-associated TCR beta chains appeared to be HLA-restricted in a later analysis, and the HLA associations seemed to be driven largely by CMV exposure. Because HLA typing was missing for some donors at each locus, association tests included only the typed subset. The classifier was reported to diagnose cytomegalovirus status with high specificity and sensitivity in both the original cohort and the validation cohort. The cohort was sequenced for TCR beta chains only, and without alpha or paired-chain data the features that could be detected were limited. Because counts were too low, seventeen rarely observed V segments, including chromosome 9 orphons, were excluded from the earlier analysis of several hundred of the donors. Assigning TCR associations to individual alleles was difficult when HLA alleles, especially DR and DQ, strongly co-occurred. The study gave a list of 150 to 200 TCR beta chains associated with cytomegalovirus. The sequencing pipeline was judged likely to have produced a cluster of highly shared sequence variants as a technical artifact. Some IMGT-functional V segments, including TRBV6-2 and TRBV6-3, could not be distinguished by the 87-base-pair reads and were therefore excluded. The authors suggested that the approach could potentially be generalized to other disease states and immunological phenotypes. Immune exposure information for the cohort was limited to CMV serostatus. A few of the identified cytomegalovirus-associated TCR beta chains were confirmed in vitro to be specific for cytomegalovirus antigens. In a later analysis, TCR association rates were found to vary across HLA loci, with the most associated TCRs seen for DRB1 alleles and the fewest for HLA-C alleles. In a later analysis, HLA-associated TCR beta chains showed more clonal expansion and lower generation probabilities than non-associated chains that were equally common. According to a later analysis, parvovirus B19, influenza, CMV and Epstein-Barr virus appeared linked to several top co-occurrence clusters. Correlated functional status among segregating V segments might reflect linkage disequilibrium, but an unknown experimental factor could not be ruled out. Roughly uniform sequencing depth across donors was assumed in presence/absence analyses, although this assumption may not hold. In a later genetic analysis, a missense DCLRE1C variant was associated with V-gene and J-gene trimming of TCR beta chains, and the association was replicated in an independent cohort. In a later analysis, some 17,000 TCR beta sequences were associated with specific HLA alleles at a false discovery rate of 0.05. A further reported finding was that TCR beta sequences accurately predicted the HLA-A and HLA-B alleles for most subjects in the first cohort. While some public TCRs were present in many individuals, most TCR sequences turned up only very rarely across donors. Compared with the approximately 600-donor mean, donors in an Asian-associated ancestry cluster had fewer N-insertions in productive TCRs, according to a later genetic analysis. In an earlier analysis of approximately 600 of the donors, most TCR beta V segments were observed in productive rearrangements about 87% or about 30% of the time, broadly matching IMGT annotations.

Libraries were built with the immunoSEQ multiplex PCR assay. For the multiplex PCR, a mixture combining 60 forward primers for TCR Vbeta segments and 13 reverse primers for TCR Jbeta segments was used. Amplification of the CDR3 region of rearranged TCR beta genes was performed with a multiplex PCR assay on genomic DNA. The Illumina HiSeq System was used to sequence the amplified TCR beta libraries as 87-base-pair reads. The paper's data handling went like this. A later analysis counted about 80 million unique TCR beta chains across the 666 repertoires, and 9.5 million to 11 million of these chains were shared by at least two donors. Raw reads were error-corrected and collapsed into unique sequences by a nearest-neighbor algorithm in which closely related sequences were merged to remove PCR and sequencing errors. V, D and J gene segments were assigned by aligning CDR3 sequences to IMGT reference sequences. For a sequence to be retained, at least a six-nucleotide match to both a V gene segment and a J gene segment was required. A rearrangement counted as productive if the CDR3 had no stop codons and remained in frame with V and J, and every other rearrangement counted as non-productive. CDR3 was defined by IMGT convention, running from the second conserved V-encoded cysteine to the conserved J-encoded phenylalanine. The earlier analysis of about 570 of the donors excluded any sequence lacking an unambiguous match to a single V gene segment. An earlier analysis of 450 to 650 of the donors called V segments functional above 56.7% productive rearrangements and segregating when the between-donor standard deviation exceeded 5%. A statistical classification framework was built for diagnosing cytomegalovirus status from the catalog of TCR beta chain sequences. In a later analysis, V and J genes were assigned by comparing TCR nucleotide sequences against IMGT/GENE-DB human TR gene sequences. The TCRdist pipeline was used in a later analysis to assign CDR3 sequences and most-parsimonious VDJ recombination scenarios. A later analysis defined each TCR beta chain by its CDR3 amino acid sequence plus V-gene family, and excluded reads lacking a unique V-gene family. As a way to deal with suspected cross-contamination and a sequencing artifact, a later analysis dropped hundreds of nucleotide sequences that were highly shared and had low generation probability. For each public chain, a later analysis derived a clonal expansion index from normalized ranks of inferred template counts within each repertoire. In a later analysis, generation probabilities were computed with a VDJ recombination model fitted to out-of-frame rearrangements, and the resulting probabilities were checked against IGoR. In a later analysis, TCR-TCR, TCR-HLA and TCR-CMV co-occurrence was scored with hypergeometric tests, and a repertoire-size bias correction was applied to TCR pairs. In a later analysis, false discovery rates were estimated by permuting HLA or CMV assignments 20 times. In a later analysis, co-occurring TCRs were grouped using DBSCAN, and TCRdist sequence similarity was added for clustering within HLA-allele-positive subsets. Repertoires with fewer than 30,000 or more than 120,000 public chains, plus five repertoires with anomalous nucleotide sharing, were excluded from co-occurrence clustering. Drawn from immuneACCESS, this table holds only the in-frame rearrangements with V and J called that TCRdb kept. Clones are partly lost; checked studies trace under half to an unresolved V gene and leave the rest unexplained. V, J and clone size derive from that table, while D and trimming were established from the DNA sequence. A total of 130,000 or so clones appear in this sample, just under 80% of them only once. The ten largest clones take up 1.5% of the sample.

The receptor chain draws on TRBV27 and TRBJ2-1; the junction holds 8 bases that match TRBD2. The sample comprised PBMCs. This TCR came from a woman between 18 and 30 years old in good health and CMV-seronegative. The CDR3 protein: CASSSTSGGEFF. The base sequence is TGTGCCAGCAGTTCCACTAGCGGAGGGGAGTTCTTC.